Sequencing of this T cell receptor (beta chain) was carried out in a study of early T cells in non-severe SARS-CoV-2 infection. Germline V gene lookup returns CDR1 LNHNV and CDR2 YYDKDF (reference sequence). Trimming removed 1 base from V and 2 bases from J; junction bases left unmatched: 3. CDR3 length equals 16 residues. This clonotype was observed at least ten times. The TCR library protocol was used to attach unique molecular identifiers. These identifiers were attached to individual cDNA molecules. In TCRdb, the 5' RACE reads were re-called with MiXCR into one record per CDR3 protein. The sample includes about 55,000 distinct CDR3 sequences, around 7% of them seen just once.

The sequence was obtained from an adult who was a healthcare worker with PCR-confirmed SARS-CoV-2 infection or an uninfected control (not recorded which). This sequence joins TRBV15 and TRBJ2-3, with 10 bases lining up with TRBD2. Specimen: whole blood, collected at baseline. Written as DNA, the CDR3 is TGTGCCACCAGCAGAGGCCTAGCGGGGGCCACAGATACGCAGTATTTT. The encoded protein is CATSRGLAGATDTQYF.